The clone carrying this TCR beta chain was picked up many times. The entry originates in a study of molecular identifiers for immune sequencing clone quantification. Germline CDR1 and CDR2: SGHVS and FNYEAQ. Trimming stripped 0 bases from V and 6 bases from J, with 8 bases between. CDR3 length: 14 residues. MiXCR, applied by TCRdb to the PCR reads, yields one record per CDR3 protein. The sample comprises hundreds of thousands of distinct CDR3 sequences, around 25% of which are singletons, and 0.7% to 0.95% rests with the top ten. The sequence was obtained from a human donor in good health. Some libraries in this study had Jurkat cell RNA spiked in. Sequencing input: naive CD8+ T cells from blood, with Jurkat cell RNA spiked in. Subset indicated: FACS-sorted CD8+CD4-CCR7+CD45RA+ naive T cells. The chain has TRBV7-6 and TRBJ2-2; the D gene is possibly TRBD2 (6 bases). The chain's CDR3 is CASSLAGGSGELFF. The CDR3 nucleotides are TGTGCCAGCAGCTTAGCGGGAGGATCCGGGGAGCTGTTTTTT.